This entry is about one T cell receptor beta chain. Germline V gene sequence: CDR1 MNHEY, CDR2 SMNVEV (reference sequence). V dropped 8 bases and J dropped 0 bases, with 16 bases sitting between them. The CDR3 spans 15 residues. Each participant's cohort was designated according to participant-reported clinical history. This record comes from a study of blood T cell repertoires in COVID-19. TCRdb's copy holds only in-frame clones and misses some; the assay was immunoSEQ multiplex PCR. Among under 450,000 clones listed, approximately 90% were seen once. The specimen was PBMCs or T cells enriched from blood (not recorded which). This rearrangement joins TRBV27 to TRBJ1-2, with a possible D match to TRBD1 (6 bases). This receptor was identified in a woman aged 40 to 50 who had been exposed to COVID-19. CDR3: CASGLRGAANYGYTF. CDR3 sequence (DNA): TGTGCCAGCGGGTTACGGGGGGCCGCTAACTATGGCTACACCTTC.